The 28 T cell receptor beta chains in this list originate from one sample, sequenced in a study of T cells in narcolepsy. Clones were sequenced by immunoSEQ multiplex PCR, and TCRdb holds only the in-frame ones, with some missing. The sample records 20,000 to 25,000 clones, around 80% being singletons. The specimen sequenced was memory (CD45RA-) CD4+ T cells from blood. The receptors here all came from a human donor in good health.

This clone was seen just once. CDR3: CASSTRADLRYQPQHF. DNA of the CDR3: TGTGCCAGTAGTACGAGGGCCGACCTACGCTATCAGCCCCAGCATTTT. The chain recombines TRBV19 with TRBJ1-5; D is undetermined. The V end lost 4 bases, the J end lost 5 bases, and 18 bases lay between the germline ends. The germline CDR1 and CDR2 sequences are LNHDA and SQIVND (reference sequence). The CDR3 is made up of 16 amino acids.

The V and J genes are TRBV7-2 and TRBJ1-1; 8 bases match TRBD1. This CDR3 comprises 16 residues. Unmatched junction bases numbered 9, after V lost 5 bases and J lost 1 base. Germline CDR1 and CDR2: SGHTA and FQGNSA. The CDR3 DNA reads as TGTGCCAGCAGCCCTAAATCCGGGACAGGGAACACTGAAGCTTTCTTT. This sequence encodes CASSPKSGTGNTEAFF.

V and J are TRBV11-2 and TRBJ2-3; a weak D match, TRBD2 (6 bases). CDR3 length: 16 amino acids. Trimming pared 5 bases from V and 7 bases from J, leaving 22 bases between. Germline-derived CDR1 and CDR2 are SGHAT and FQNNGV. CDR3 sequence (DNA): TGTGCCAGCAGCACCTACCAGACTAGGAGGGTTCATACGCAGTATTTT. Translating it yields CASSTYQTRRVHTQYF.

For this clone: Other nucleotide sequences from this sample produce the same CDR3. This sequence joins TRBV27 and TRBJ2-1; a weak D match, TRBD1 (5 bases). The CDR3 has 16 amino acids. Germline V gives CDR1 MNHEY, CDR2 SMNVEV (reference sequence). V gave up 3 bases and J gave up 7 bases, with 19 bases separating them. The CDR3 region has the DNA TGTGCCAGCAGTTTTGGGGCAGGGAAGGGTCGTAATGAGCAGTTCTTC. Amino acids: CASSFGAGKGRNEQFF.

The chain employs TRBV19 and TRBJ2-3; TRBD1 matches at 8 bases. The CDR3 is 14 residues long. Trimming removed 9 bases from V and 6 bases from J; junction bases left unmatched: 11. CDR1 is LNHDA, CDR2 SQIVND, per germline (reference sequence). The CDR3 nucleotides read TGTGCCAGCCAACAGGGGGGTTTGTCGGATACGCAGTATTTT. Translating it yields CASQQGGLSDTQYF.

A single count supports this clone. V is TRBV7-9 and J is TRBJ2-5, with TRBD1 matching over 7 bases. The CDR3 covers 16 residues. The trim removed 5 bases at V and 4 bases at J, leaving 13 bases unmatched. The germline V gene encodes CDR1 SEHNR and CDR2 FQNEAQ (reference sequence). The CDR3 loop reads CASSPRQGRVRETQYF. In nucleotides, the CDR3 is TGTGCCAGCAGCCCGAGACAGGGAAGGGTGAGAGAGACCCAGTACTTC.

The V call is TRBV5-1, the J call TRBJ2-3, with 12 positions matching TRBD2. J was trimmed by 2 bases and V by 4 bases; bases with no gene match: 5. The CDR3 extends over 16 amino acids. Germline CDR1 is SGHRS and CDR2 is YFSETQ. In DNA form, the CDR3 reads TGCGCCAGCAGCGAGAGACTAGCGGGGGTCACAGATACGCAGTATTTT. This translates into CASSERLAGVTDTQYF.

The rearrangement joins TRBV4-3 to TRBJ2-5, with TRBD2 matching over 7 bases. The junction had 3 bases not matched to a gene; V was cut back by 4 bases and J by 4 bases. CDR1 is LGHNA and CDR2 is YSLEER in the germline V gene. The length of the CDR3 is 13 residues. This chain's CDR3 is CASSLTSAETQYF. CDR3 nucleotide sequence: TGCGCCAGCAGCCTTACTAGCGCAGAGACCCAGTACTTC.

The V gene is TRBV21-1, the J gene TRBJ2-7; TRBD1 was called by the table and not checked on the DNA. TRBV21-1 is listed as a pseudogene. The CDR3 has 17 residues. The CDR3 sequence is CASSKEEAGAKIYEQYF. In DNA, the CDR3 is TGTGCCAGCAGCAAAGAGGAGGCAGGGGCGAAAATCTACGAGCAGTACTTC.

This chain uses TRBV11-2 with TRBJ2-3, with D unresolved. Germline V gene lookup returns CDR1 SGHAT and CDR2 FQNNGV. Trimming shortened V by 1 base and J by 5 bases, and 1 base separated the two germline ends. The CDR3 has 11 residues. CDR3 coding DNA: TGTGCCAGCAGCTTAGTAGATACGCAGTATTTT. Its translation is CASSLVDTQYF. Full variable domain (missing parts from reference TRBV11-2 and TRBJ2-3): EAGVAQSPRYKIIEKRQSVAFWCNPISGHATLYWYQQILGQGPKLLIQFQNNGVVDDSQLPKDRFSAERLKGVDSTLKIQPAKLEDSAVYLCASSLVDTQYFGPGTRLTVL.

This CDR3 reads CASRAQGLAFF. CDR3 in DNA: TGTGCCAGCAGGGCCCAAGGGCTTGCTTTCTTT. The chain is built from TRBV2 and TRBJ1-1; no clear D gene. With 6 bases removed from V and 11 bases from J, the gap between germline ends came to 13 bases. This CDR3 contains 11 residues. Germline V lookup: CDR1 SNHLY, CDR2 FYNNEI.

The J gene is TRBJ1-1, the V gene TRBV9; the match to TRBD1 covers 9 bases. V was pared by 0 bases and J by 5 bases, with 5 bases of the junction left unmatched. This CDR3 comprises 15 residues. Looked up from germline, CDR1 is SGDLS and CDR2 is YYNGEE. Here the CDR3 DNA reads TGTGCCAGCAGCGTAGGGGACAGGGAGGGGACTGAAGCTTTCTTT. Its translation is CASSVGDREGTEAFF.

The chain recombines TRBV6-5 with TRBJ2-1; the D call may be TRBD1 or TRBD2 (5 bases each). Germline lookup yields CDR1 MNHEY and CDR2 SVGAGI. V was shortened by 5 bases and J by 7 bases, with 15 bases between the two germline ends. CDR3 size: 14 residues. CDR3 region: CASSESGAQNEQFF. The CDR3 DNA reads TGTGCCAGCAGTGAGTCCGGGGCCCAGAATGAGCAGTTCTTC.

The V gene is TRBV13, the J gene TRBJ1-1, with 9 bases that match TRBD1. This CDR3 contains 14 residues. J was trimmed by 1 base and V by 5 bases; bases with no gene match: 2. Germline V gene data show CDR1 as PRHDT and CDR2 as FYEKMQ (reference sequence). The CDR3 DNA follows: TGTGCCAGCAGCCCACAGGGGGCGAACACTGAAGCTTTCTTT. This sequence encodes CASSPQGANTEAFF.

The genes are TRBV2 and TRBJ1-6; D possibly corresponds to TRBD1 (5 bases). Per the germline V gene, CDR1 is SNHLY and CDR2 is FYNNEI. V was cut by 2 bases and J by 0 bases, with 14 bases left in between. The CDR3 is made up of 18 amino acids. The CDR3 bases are TGTGCCAGCAGTGAATTTGGGACCGCGAGCTCCTATAATTCACCCCTCCACTTT. This sequence encodes CASSEFGTASSYNSPLHF.

This chain uses TRBV5-1 with TRBJ2-3, with 11 bases lining up with TRBD2. This CDR3 region has 17 residues. Per the germline V gene, CDR1 is SGHRS and CDR2 is YFSETQ. Trimming at V came to 0 bases and at J to 1 base, leaving 4 bases not matched to a gene. The chain's CDR3 is CASSLGLAGGRTDTQYF. CDR3 DNA: TGCGCCAGCAGCTTGGGGCTAGCGGGGGGCCGCACAGATACGCAGTATTTT.

The chain is built from TRBV19 and TRBJ2-5, with D perhaps TRBD1 or TRBD2 (6 bases each). The J call may be mistaken, given a closer DNA end match to TRBJ2-7. This CDR3 region has 14 residues. In germline, CDR1 is LNHDA, CDR2 SQIVND (reference sequence). In DNA form, the CDR3 reads TGTGCCAGTAGTTCGAAGGGGGGCTGGGACGAGCAGTACTTC. This codes for CASSSKGGWDEQYF.

V and J are TRBV6-5 and TRBJ1-2; D gene uncertain. The CDR3 length is 13 residues. The V gene lost 2 bases and the J gene lost 2 bases, with 6 bases spanning the gap. The germline gives CDR1 MNHEY, CDR2 SVGAGI. This CDR3 is CASSYNGNYGYTF. The CDR3 bases are TGTGCCAGCAGTTACAACGGAAACTATGGCTACACCTTC.

The chain links TRBV2 to TRBJ2-2, with unresolved D. The V gene's germline CDR1 is SNHLY and CDR2 FYNNEI. Trimming removed 10 bases at V and 5 bases at J, with 14 bases between. This CDR3 is built from 13 residues. For the CDR3, the DNA is TGTGCCACCTCAAGTTACACAACCGGGGAGCTGTTTTTT. This sequence encodes CATSSYTTGELFF.

The rearrangement links TRBV6-6 to TRBJ1-4; D ambiguous. Trimming removed 8 bases from V and 5 bases from J, with 9 bases in between. There are 12 residues in the CDR3. Looked up from germline, CDR1 is MNHNY and CDR2 is SVGAGI (reference sequence). The CDR3 is CASGRANEKLFF. For the CDR3, the DNA is TGTGCCAGCGGCCGTGCAAATGAAAAACTGTTTTTT.

This clone has just one count. V is TRBV25-1 and J is TRBJ2-7, with D possibly TRBD1 on 6 matching bases. There are 13 residues in the CDR3. Germline CDR1 is MGHDK and CDR2 is SYGVNS. The germline V and J ends were trimmed by 6 bases and 1 base, with 10 bases remaining between them. The CDR3 DNA sequence: TGTGCCAGCAGAGTTACAGGGTCCTACGAGCAGTACTTC. It encodes CASRVTGSYEQYF.

This clone has a single count. The chain has TRBV6-5 and TRBJ2-1; no clear D gene. V lost 0 bases, J lost 7 bases, and 4 bases lay in between. The CDR3 covers 12 residues. Germline values: CDR1 MNHEY, CDR2 SVGAGI. DNA for the CDR3: TGTGCCAGCAGTTACTCAGGGAATGAGCAGTTCTTC. Protein product: CASSYSGNEQFF.

This clone came up once. V usage is TRBV6-5 and J usage is TRBJ1-6; 8 bases map to TRBD1. The CDR3 has 15 amino acids. Germline loops: CDR1 MNHEY, CDR2 SVGAGI. The ends lost 8 bases at V and 10 bases at J; junction bases unmatched: 13. The CDR3 coding sequence is TGTGCCAGCGGCCACTGGGGACAGGTGGAGTCACCCCTCCACTTT. This gives the protein CASGHWGQVESPLHF.

The chain combines TRBV7-8 with TRBJ1-6, with no clear D. The CDR3 runs 17 residues. V dropped 0 bases and J dropped 6 bases, with 15 bases sitting between them. Germline loops: CDR1 SGHVS, CDR2 FQNEAQ. CDR3 in amino acids: CASSLALLRSFNSPLHF. DNA of the CDR3: TGTGCCAGCAGCTTAGCTTTGCTAAGGAGTTTTAATTCACCCCTCCACTTT.

A word on this clone: This likely stems from a read error, as it lies one base from a far larger clone. V and J are TRBV30 and TRBJ1-6; TRBD1 is a possible D gene (5 bases). The CDR3 runs 16 residues. Germline V gene sequence: CDR1 GTSNPN, CDR2 SVGIG (reference sequence). CDR3 in amino acids: CALSGAYGQGGSPLHF. CDR3 nucleotides: TGTGCCTTGAGTGGGGCCTACGGGCAGGGCGGTTCACCCCTCCACTTT.

The chain uses TRBV27 and TRBJ2-3, with 14 positions matching TRBD2. Germline V lookup: CDR1 MNHEY, CDR2 SMNVEV (reference sequence). Trimming cost V 6 bases and J 5 bases; bases outside gene matches: 16. This CDR3 has 19 amino acids. CDR3 DNA: TGTGCCAGCAGCACAAGCTCCACGGGACTAGCGGGGGCGGGAGATACGCAGTATTTT. Residues: CASSTSSTGLAGAGDTQYF.

The genes are TRBV6-1 and TRBJ2-5, with 11 nucleotides matching TRBD1. Germline CDR1 is MNHNS and CDR2 is SASEGT. The CDR3 runs to 14 residues. The V segment lost 1 base and the J segment 10 bases; nucleotides outside the gene matches: 5. CDR3: CASSEGTGGIGQYF. In DNA, the CDR3 is TGTGCCAGCAGTGAAGGGACAGGGGGCATTGGCCAGTACTTC.

The chain employs TRBV19 and TRBJ1-3; D unclear. Germline V gene data show CDR1 as LNHDA and CDR2 as SQIVND (reference sequence). With 3 bases removed from V and 1 base from J, the gap between germline ends came to 7 bases. This CDR3 region has 14 residues. DNA for the CDR3: TGTGCCAGTAGTATTTCAAGTTCTGGAAACACCATATATTTT. It translates to CASSISSSGNTIYF.